Each of the 13 T cell receptor beta chains below was sequenced from the same sample in a study of blood T cell repertoires in COVID-19. Measured with immunoSEQ multiplex PCR; TCRdb has only the in-frame clones, and not every one. Of 90,000 to 120,000 clones listed, around 80% are singletons. Sequenced input: peripheral blood. Receptors originate from a man in his 70s with acute or convalescent COVID-19.

The chain has TRBV6-6 and TRBJ2-7; 7 bases map to TRBD1. J gave up 0 bases and V 7 bases, and 6 bases lay outside the gene matches. This CDR3 region has 14 residues. Germline V lookup: CDR1 MNHNY, CDR2 SVGAGI (reference sequence). CDR3 in amino acids: CASKAGTVSYEQYF. Here the CDR3 DNA reads TGTGCCAGCAAGGCTGGGACAGTCTCCTACGAGCAGTACTTC.

This rearrangement joins TRBV15 to TRBJ2-3; a weak D match, TRBD2 (7 bases). V lost 1 base and J 1 base, leaving 12 bases between the germline ends. Looked up from germline, CDR1 is LNHNV and CDR2 is YYDKDF (reference sequence). CDR3 length: 16 residues. This CDR3 is CATSRVRGAGTDTQYF. The CDR3 nucleotides read TGTGCCACCAGCAGAGTTCGGGGGGCGGGCACAGATACGCAGTATTTT.

The chain carries TRBV3-1 (or the pseudogene TRBV3-2) and TRBJ1-1; D might be TRBD1 (6 bases). The germline V and J ends were trimmed by 0 bases and 4 bases, with 15 bases remaining between them. Germline V CDR1 and CDR2: LGHDT, YNNKEL (reference sequence). The CDR3 is 16 residues long. The CDR3 sequence: CASSQEFRGIGTEAFF. Written as DNA, the CDR3 is TGTGCCAGCAGCCAAGAGTTTAGGGGGATCGGCACTGAAGCTTTCTTT.

V usage is TRBV3-1 (or the pseudogene TRBV3-2) and J usage is TRBJ2-5; D is ambiguous. Per germline, CDR1 LGHDT and CDR2 YNNKEL (reference sequence). This CDR3 spans 14 amino acids. V dropped 1 base and J dropped 5 bases, with 11 bases sitting between them. The CDR3 region has the DNA TGTGCCAGCAGCCAAGGAGTAGCCCAGGAGACCCAGTACTTC. As protein: CASSQGVAQETQYF.

The chain joins TRBV6-2 or TRBV6-3 to TRBJ1-5, with a tentative D call TRBD1 (5 bases). The CDR3 is made up of 14 amino acids. Between the trimmed V and J ends, which lost 2 bases and 6 bases, there was a span of 11 bases. CDR1 MNHEY and CDR2 SVGEGT come from the germline V gene. The CDR3 bases are TGTGCCAGCAGTTACCGTCAGGGTAGTCAGCCCCAGCATTTT. Amino acids: CASSYRQGSQPQHF.

J is TRBJ2-1 and V is TRBV7-6; TRBD2 aligns across 13 bases. This CDR3 is 18 amino acids long. V shed 2 bases, J shed 1 base, and the junction held 5 bases outside the gene matches. CDR1 is SGHVS and CDR2 is FNYEAQ in the germline V gene. DNA for the CDR3: TGTGCCAGCAGCTTAACTAGCGGGGGGGCTGGGTCCTACAATGAGCAGTTCTTC. As protein: CASSLTSGGAGSYNEQFF.

This rearrangement joins TRBV7-2 to TRBJ1-2; 8 bases are a match to TRBD1. Unmatched junction bases numbered 3, after V lost 1 base and J lost 5 bases. Germline V gene lookup returns CDR1 SGHTA and CDR2 FQGNSA. This CDR3 is built from 14 residues. In DNA, the CDR3 is TGTGCCAGCAGCTTAGGGACAGGGACATATGGCTACACCTTC. Its protein is CASSLGTGTYGYTF.

The chain couples TRBV5-4 to TRBJ1-4; D is unclear. Trimming shortened V by 1 base and J by 5 bases, and 9 bases separated the two germline ends. Germline assignment: CDR1 SGHNT and CDR2 YYREEE (reference sequence). The CDR3 runs 14 residues. CDR3 sequence (DNA): TGTGCCAGCAGCTTGACTCACGGGAATGAAAAACTGTTTTTT. Its protein is CASSLTHGNEKLFF.

This chain links TRBV12-3 or TRBV12-4 with TRBJ2-5; D not certain. The CDR3 is 13 residues long. V lost 6 bases, J lost 0 bases, and 8 bases lay in between. In DNA, the CDR3 is TGTGCCAGCAGACAGCAGTACCAAGAGACCCAGTACTTC. Translated, it gives CASRQQYQETQYF.

The genes are TRBV7-9 and TRBJ2-1; 15 positions match TRBD2. After removal of 8 bases from V and 4 bases from J, the junction contained 3 bases not matched to a gene. CDR3 size: 15 residues. From germline, CDR1 is SEHNR and CDR2 FQNEAQ (reference sequence). This chain's CDR3 is CASGLAGGIYNEQFF. The CDR3 DNA follows: TGTGCCAGCGGACTAGCGGGGGGGATTTACAATGAGCAGTTCTTC.

This clone was observed a single time. The J gene is TRBJ2-4, the V gene TRBV7-9; TRBD2 matches 8 bases. Trimming at V came to 1 base and at J to 4 bases, leaving 9 bases not matched to a gene. Germline CDR1 SEHNR, CDR2 FQNEAQ (reference sequence). CDR3 size: 17 residues. This chain's CDR3 is CASSLVSGGVTKNIQYF. Here the CDR3 DNA reads TGTGCCAGCAGCTTAGTCAGCGGGGGAGTAACAAAAAACATTCAGTACTTC.

This chain uses TRBV9 with TRBJ1-2, with 7 bases matching TRBD1. Trimming removed 0 bases from V and 4 bases from J; junction bases left unmatched: 3. The CDR3 loop spans 14 amino acids. The germline V gene encodes CDR1 SGDLS and CDR2 YYNGEE. In DNA form, the CDR3 reads TGTGCCAGCAGCGTAGCATGGGACAGCTATGGCTACACCTTC. This codes for CASSVAWDSYGYTF.

In DNA form, the CDR3 reads TGTGCCAGCAGTTTACGGGATGAAGCTTTCTTT. Its protein is CASSLRDEAFF. V is TRBV12-3 or TRBV12-4 and J is TRBJ1-1; D ambiguous. The CDR3 loop spans 11 amino acids. V was cut by 2 bases and J by 7 bases, with 5 bases left in between.